These 30 T cell receptor beta chains came from one sample sequenced in a study of Graves' ophthalmopathy and Graves' hyperthyroidism. The authors amplified TCR beta CDR3 regions, and they did so from RNA transcripts for repertoire sequencing. HTBI primers served in a first-round RT-PCR, which a second-round multiplex PCR followed. MiXCR was run by TCRdb on the multiplex PCR reads, yielding one entry per CDR3 protein. The sample lists fewer than 600,000 distinct CDR3 sequences, 13% to 15% occurring once. The source material was blood. The receptors were gathered from a woman between 25 and 40 years old with Graves' ophthalmopathy.

This clonotype was recorded at least ten times. The rearrangement joins TRBV28 to TRBJ2-7; D gene ambiguous. V lost 4 bases, J lost 4 bases, and 14 bases lay in between. CDR3 length: 14 amino acids. CDR1 MDHEN and CDR2 SYDVKM come from the germline V gene. Here the CDR3 reads CASSSRTGPYEQYF. The CDR3 DNA follows: TGTGCCAGCAGTTCTAGGACGGGTCCGTACGAGCAGTACTTC.

This clonotype occurred many times. The V and J genes are TRBV12-3 or TRBV12-4 and TRBJ2-7; D may be TRBD1 (6 bases). CDR3 size: 14 residues. The ends were cut back, 6 bases at V and 7 bases at J, with 19 bases in the middle. The CDR3 is CASSLTGSPGEQYF. The CDR3 nucleotides read TGTGCCAGCAGCCTGACAGGATCACCGGGGGAGCAGTACTTC.

This clonotype was observed many times. This chain joins TRBV11-2 and TRBJ1-1; 7 positions match TRBD1. Germline V gives CDR1 SGHAT, CDR2 FQNNGV. V shed 5 bases, J shed 1 base, and the junction held 13 bases outside the gene matches. CDR3 length equals 17 residues. The CDR3 nucleotides read TGTGCCAGCAGCCCGACGACCCGAAGGGGGCCGAACACTGAAGCTTTCTTT. As protein: CASSPTTRRGPNTEAFF. The full variable domain, in which reference TRBV11-2 and TRBJ1-1 provide the parts outside the CDR3, is EAGVAQSPRYKIIEKRQSVAFWCNPISGHATLYWYQQILGQGPKLLIQFQNNGVVDDSQLPKDRFSAERLKGVDSTLKIQPAKLEDSAVYLCASSPTTRRGPNTEAFFGQGTRLTVV.

This clonotype appeared many times. This rearrangement joins TRBV12-3 or TRBV12-4 to TRBJ1-2; D possibly corresponds to TRBD1 (6 bases). Trimming removed 3 bases at V and 4 bases at J, with 12 bases between. This CDR3 is 14 amino acids long. The CDR3: CASSFSTGGYGYTF. In DNA, the CDR3 is TGTGCCAGCAGTTTTTCGACAGGTGGCTATGGCTACACCTTC.

There are a few counts of this clonotype. This clone may be a read error of a much larger clone one base away. The CDR3 end shows no conserved phenylalanine or tryptophan, and so a read error is likely. This chain links TRBV7-9 with TRBJ1-3; D unclear. From germline, CDR1 is SEHNR and CDR2 FQNEAQ (reference sequence). This CDR3 region has 13 residues. V shed 1 base and J shed 4 bases, with 5 bases lying between them. CDR3 residues: CASSLERGNTIYY. CDR3 nucleotide sequence: TGTGCCAGCAGCTTAGAACGGGGAAACACCATATATTAT.

This clonotype was counted many times. This rearrangement joins TRBV6-5 to TRBJ1-1; TRBD1 might be the D (6 bases). The CDR3 extends over 12 amino acids. The germline V and J ends were trimmed by 6 bases and 6 bases, with 11 bases remaining between them. Germline V CDR1 and CDR2: MNHEY, SVGAGI. The DNA of the CDR3 is TGTGCCAGCAGGGGGGACACCCCTGAAGCTTTCTTT. Its protein product is CASRGDTPEAFF.

This clonotype was detected ten times or more. This chain's CDR3 is CASHRGLGTEAFF. CDR3 in DNA: TGTGCCAGCCACAGGGGGCTGGGGACTGAAGCTTTCTTT. This chain connects TRBV30 to TRBJ1-1, with 9 bases that match TRBD1. V lost 8 bases to trimming and J lost 5 bases; unmatched junction nucleotides: 9. Germline V gene sequence: CDR1 GTSNPN, CDR2 SVGIG (reference sequence). The CDR3 runs to 13 residues.

CDR3 sequence reads: CASRADSYSSYNSPLHF. In nucleotides, the CDR3 is TGTGCCAGCAGAGCGGACAGCTACAGCTCCTATAATTCACCCCTCCACTTT. The gene calls are TRBV6-1 and TRBJ1-6; D is possibly TRBD1 (6 bases). The V end lost 6 bases, the J end lost 0 bases, and 15 bases lay between the germline ends. Germline CDR1 reads MNHNS; CDR2 reads SASEGT. The CDR3 runs to 17 residues.

The genes are TRBV3-1 and TRBJ2-7, with 9 positions matching TRBD1. The ends lost 1 base at V and 3 bases at J; junction bases unmatched: 4. This CDR3 comprises 15 residues. Germline CDR1 reads LGHDT; CDR2 reads YNNKEL (reference sequence). The chain's CDR3 is CASSQGTGGIYEQYF. The CDR3 DNA follows: TGTGCCAGCAGCCAAGGAACAGGGGGCATCTACGAGCAGTACTTC.

This clonotype was recorded many times. V is TRBV11-2 and J is TRBJ2-5, with TRBD1 matching over 9 bases. Germline V gives CDR1 SGHAT, CDR2 FQNNGV. Losses at the gene ends were 5 bases for V and 1 base for J; bases not matched to a gene: 2. CDR3 length: 14 amino acids. The CDR3 loop is CASSNRGLQETQYF. The CDR3 DNA reads TGTGCCAGCAGCAACAGGGGGCTCCAAGAGACCCAGTACTTC.

This clonotype was detected many times. The V gene is TRBV9, the J gene TRBJ1-6; 8 bases map to TRBD1. The trim removed 3 bases at V and 10 bases at J, leaving 15 bases unmatched. The germline CDR1 and CDR2 sequences are SGDLS and YYNGEE. The CDR3 extends over 17 amino acids. CDR3 residues: CASSGMGQATGYSPLHF. CDR3 nucleotide sequence: TGTGCCAGCAGCGGAATGGGACAGGCTACAGGGTACTCACCCCTCCACTTT.

Ten or more counts support this clonotype. The gene calls are TRBV7-3 and TRBJ2-7, with D perhaps TRBD1 (5 bases). The CDR3 runs 14 residues. The V gene's germline CDR1 is SGHTA and CDR2 FQGTGA. The V end was cut by 5 bases, the J end by 3 bases, with 14 bases between. Written as DNA, the CDR3 is TGTGCCAGCAGCGCCGGACACGGCAGCTACGAGCAGTACTTC. Amino acid sequence: CASSAGHGSYEQYF.

This clonotype was observed at least ten times. The chain recombines TRBV30 with TRBJ1-2; no firm D call. The CDR3 spans 12 residues. Germline assignment: CDR1 GTSNPN and CDR2 SVGIG (reference sequence). V lost 3 bases and J lost 4, with 9 bases in between. The CDR3 DNA is TGTGCCTGGAGGAGGGCGGCCTATGGCTACACCTTC. Its translation is CAWRRAAYGYTF.

This clonotype was detected a few times. V and J are TRBV6-4 and TRBJ2-2; D gene unclear. Germline CDR1 MRHNA, CDR2 SNTAGT. The CDR3 spans 14 residues. Trimming removed 2 bases from V and 3 bases from J, with 7 bases in between. The chain's CDR3 is CASSDRADTGELFF. The CDR3 region has the DNA TGTGCCAGCAGTGACAGGGCTGACACCGGGGAGCTGTTTTTT.

This clonotype showed up many times. CDR3 coding DNA: TGTGCCATCAGCCCGAAAATGGGTAACTATGGCTACACCTTC. This translates into CAISPKMGNYGYTF. The rearrangement links TRBV10-3 to TRBJ1-2, with D uncertain. In germline, CDR1 is ENHRY, CDR2 SYGVKD. V lost 6 bases to trimming and J lost 1 base, with 12 bases between them. CDR3 size: 14 residues.

CDR3 sequence reads: CASSPRSYSYEQYF. The DNA of the CDR3 is TGTGCCAGCAGCCCCCGGAGCTATTCCTACGAGCAGTACTTC. V gene TRBV11-2 combines with J gene TRBJ2-7; D gene ambiguous. The ends were cut back, 5 bases at V and 1 base at J, with 12 bases in the middle. Germline lookup yields CDR1 SGHAT and CDR2 FQNNGV. This CDR3 comprises 14 residues.

This clonotype came up a few times. This chain links TRBV4-2 with TRBJ2-4, with 8 bases aligning to TRBD1. J was trimmed by 5 bases and V by 0 bases; bases with no gene match: 9. CDR3 length: 17 amino acids. CDR1 is LGHNA, CDR2 YNFKEQ, per germline. The CDR3 nucleotides read TGTGCCAGCAGCCAAGATCAGCAGGGGGCTCACCAAAACATTCAGTACTTC. Protein product: CASSQDQQGAHQNIQYF.

This clonotype was seen repeatedly, ten times or more. The chain links TRBV4-2 to TRBJ2-4; no reliable D call. V was cut by 0 bases and J by 14 bases, with 8 bases left in between. CDR1 and CDR2 (germline): LGHNA, YNFKEQ. The CDR3 spans 11 residues. In DNA form, the CDR3 reads TGTGCCAGCAGCCAAGAGGGGATTAAGTACTTC. It encodes CASSQEGIKYF.

This clonotype was found many times. This chain links TRBV12-3 or TRBV12-4 with TRBJ1-5; D gene unclear. V gave up 2 bases and J gave up 3 bases, with 8 bases separating them. The CDR3 spans 14 residues. The CDR3 DNA sequence: TGTGCCAGCAGTTTACCAGGATTCAATCAGCCCCAGCATTTT. Protein product: CASSLPGFNQPQHF.

The chain uses TRBV12-3 or TRBV12-4 and TRBJ1-5; no firm D call. The CDR3 extends over 13 amino acids. V shed 7 bases and J shed 5 bases, with 12 bases lying between them. CDR3 residues: CASTPTSDQPQHF. The CDR3 DNA sequence: TGTGCCAGCACCCCGACAAGTGATCAGCCCCAGCATTTT.

The V call is TRBV4-1, the J call TRBJ1-5; TRBD1 matches at 7 bases. V lost 4 bases, J lost 5 bases, and 8 bases stayed unmatched. The CDR3 is 15 residues long. In germline, CDR1 is MGHRA, CDR2 YSYEKL. This chain's CDR3 is CASSPDRVGDQPQHF. The CDR3 region has the DNA TGCGCCAGCAGCCCTGACAGGGTAGGCGATCAGCCCCAGCATTTT.

This clonotype was counted at least ten times. The chain employs TRBV28 and TRBJ1-2, with D possibly matching TRBD1 (5 bases). Trimming pared 5 bases from V and 0 bases from J, leaving 19 bases between. CDR1 is MDHEN and CDR2 is SYDVKM in the germline V gene. The CDR3 totals 17 residues. In DNA form, the CDR3 reads TGTGCCAGCAGTGCGGGGCTGGGGAGGCTAGCTAACTATGGCTACACCTTC. Translation: CASSAGLGRLANYGYTF.

This clonotype was recorded many times. The chain employs TRBV7-2 and TRBJ1-2; perhaps TRBD1 as D (6 bases). Germline V gene data show CDR1 as SGHTA and CDR2 as FQGNSA. The CDR3 is 15 residues long. V was trimmed by 2 bases and J by 4 bases, leaving 14 bases between them. The CDR3 sequence: CASSLIPGQGYGYTF. DNA of the CDR3: TGTGCCAGCAGCTTAATCCCGGGACAAGGCTATGGCTACACCTTC.

This clonotype was counted at least ten times. The CDR3 nucleotides read TGCAGTGCTATTAGACAGGGGGCACATTCTGATCAGCCCCAGCATTTT. This codes for CSAIRQGAHSDQPQHF. The chain employs TRBV20-1 and TRBJ1-5, with 10 bases that match TRBD1. Germline V CDR1 and CDR2: DFQATT, SNEGSKA (reference sequence). CDR3 length equals 16 residues. V shed 4 bases, J shed 5 bases, and the junction held 11 bases outside the gene matches.

The chain is built from TRBV6-1 and TRBJ2-2; weak D call: TRBD2 (6 bases). V was pared by 6 bases and J by 3 bases, with 11 bases between. Per germline, CDR1 MNHNS and CDR2 SASEGT. The CDR3 consists of 14 residues. The CDR3 DNA sequence: TGTGCCAGCAGGCCGGGAGAGGACACCGGGGAGCTGTTTTTT. This codes for CASRPGEDTGELFF.

The chain couples TRBV20-1 to TRBJ2-2; 13 bases align to TRBD2. This CDR3 contains 17 residues. Germline CDR1 and CDR2: DFQATT and SNEGSKA (reference sequence). The J segment lost 6 bases and the V segment lost 2 bases, leaving 9 bases of the junction unmatched. Written as DNA, the CDR3 is TGCAGTGCTAGACATGGGACTAGCGGGGCTCACCCCGGGGAGCTGTTTTTT. Residues: CSARHGTSGAHPGELFF.

This clonotype was counted at least ten times. The V gene is TRBV28, the J gene TRBJ1-2; 9 positions match TRBD1. The CDR3 totals 14 residues. Germline V CDR1 and CDR2: MDHEN, SYDVKM. With V trimmed by 7 bases and J by 8 bases, 11 bases remained unmatched. Here the CDR3 DNA reads TGTGCCAGCAACACAGGGGGCACCACTAGAGGCTACACCTTC. This sequence encodes CASNTGGTTRGYTF.

This rearrangement joins TRBV28 to TRBJ1-5, with D unresolved. Germline V gene sequence: CDR1 MDHEN, CDR2 SYDVKM. This CDR3 has 15 residues. V was pared by 6 bases and J by 2 bases, with 14 bases between. CDR3 loop: CASRTRGGGNQPQHF. The CDR3 coding sequence is TGTGCCAGCAGGACCCGGGGAGGCGGCAATCAGCCCCAGCATTTT. The variable domain in full, completed from reference TRBV28 and TRBJ1-5, reads DVKVTQSSRYLVKRTGEKVFLECVQDMDHENMFWYRQDPGLGLRLIYFSYDVKMKEKGDIPEGYSVSREKKERFSLILESASTNQTSMYLCASRTRGGGNQPQHFGDGTRLSIL.

Remarks on this clonotype: As the CDR3 is not closed by the conserved phenylalanine or tryptophan, this likely results from a read error. The chain recombines TRBV6-1 with TRBJ1-5; D is undetermined. Germline CDR1 reads MNHNS; CDR2 reads SASEGT. The CDR3 runs to 12 residues. V lost 3 bases and J 5 bases, leaving 5 bases between the germline ends. CDR3 amino acids: CASSELDQPQHV. CDR3 DNA sequence: TGTGCCAGCAGTGAGTTGGATCAGCCCCAGCATGTT.

As concerns this clonotype: A much more abundant neighbour one base away suggests this may be a read error. The rearrangement links TRBV12-3 or TRBV12-4 to TRBJ2-7, with D hard to call. The CDR3 has 14 residues. The CDR3 sequence is CAISFDRVGSEQYF. In DNA, the CDR3 is TGTGCCATCAGTTTCGATAGGGTGGGGTCCGAGCAGTACTTC.